Below are 14 T cell receptor beta chains sequenced from a single sample in a study of blood T cell repertoires in COVID-19. Assay: immunoSEQ multiplex PCR; the TCRdb copy retains only in-frame clones and omits some. The sample contains some 200,000 clones, roughly 85% of which appear only once. Sequencing was carried out using PBMCs or T cells enriched from blood (not recorded which). Receptors originate from a woman aged 50 to 60 who had been exposed to COVID-19.

V is TRBV28 and J is TRBJ2-7; 8 nucleotides line up with TRBD1. The CDR3 runs to 14 residues. Per the germline V gene, CDR1 is MDHEN and CDR2 is SYDVKM. Unmatched junction bases numbered 8, after V lost 6 bases and J lost 4 bases. As DNA, the CDR3 is TGTGCCAGCAGAAAAGGGACAGGTTTATACGAGCAGTACTTC. Translating it yields CASRKGTGLYEQYF. Variable domain in full (rest from reference TRBV28 and TRBJ2-7): DVKVTQSSRYLVKRTGEKVFLECVQDMDHENMFWYRQDPGLGLRLIYFSYDVKMKEKGDIPEGYSVSREKKERFSLILESASTNQTSMYLCASRKGTGLYEQYFGPGTRLTVT.

The table lists this clone with a few counts. J is TRBJ1-2 and V is TRBV19; D is unclear. This CDR3 spans 15 amino acids. Germline lookup yields CDR1 LNHDA and CDR2 SQIVND (reference sequence). Deletions cut 4 bases from V and 2 bases from J, with 14 bases between. CDR3 coding DNA: TGTGCCAGTAGTACCATAGGAGTGGCAAACTATGGCTACACCTTC. Protein: CASSTIGVANYGYTF.

The chain recombines TRBV2 with TRBJ1-3; no firm D call. This CDR3 is built from 15 residues. The germline V gene encodes CDR1 SNHLY and CDR2 FYNNEI. Between the trimmed V and J ends, which lost 4 bases and 0 bases, there was a span of 10 bases. The CDR3 sequence: CASSAEFLSGNTIYF. CDR3 DNA: TGTGCCAGCAGTGCCGAGTTTCTCTCTGGAAACACCATATATTTT.

CDR3 bases: TGTGCCAGCAGCCCCCTCAGGGATCCCGGGGAGACCCAGTACTTC. This sequence encodes CASSPLRDPGETQYF. This rearrangement joins TRBV5-6 to TRBJ2-5, with D tentatively TRBD1 (5 bases). CDR3 length: 15 amino acids. The germline V gene encodes CDR1 SGHDT and CDR2 YYEEEE. V lost 4 bases and J lost 5, with 18 bases in between.

The chain links TRBV6-4 to TRBJ1-5; TRBD1 is a possible D gene (6 bases). Germline CDR1 MRHNA, CDR2 SNTAGT. This CDR3 region has 18 residues. Trimming pared 1 base from V and 0 bases from J, leaving 16 bases between. The CDR3 reads CASSDWWRGGFSNQPQHF. Here the CDR3 DNA reads TGTGCCAGCAGTGACTGGTGGAGGGGGGGCTTTAGCAATCAGCCCCAGCATTTT.

This chain links TRBV11-3 with TRBJ2-1, with 11 bases aligning to TRBD1. With 4 bases clipped from V and 1 base from J, the junction kept 9 bases outside the gene matches. This CDR3 is 18 amino acids long. Germline V gene sequence: CDR1 SGHNT, CDR2 YENEEA. The CDR3 loop is CASSSDRTGGESYNEQFF. In DNA, the CDR3 is TGTGCCAGCAGCTCCGATAGGACAGGGGGCGAGTCCTACAATGAGCAGTTCTTC.

This chain connects TRBV7-8 to TRBJ2-3, with D possibly TRBD2 on 6 matching bases. The CDR3 runs 17 residues. The V gene lost 4 bases and the J gene lost 1 base, with 18 bases spanning the gap. The germline CDR1 and CDR2 sequences are SGHVS and FQNEAQ. CDR3 amino acids: CASSSPLRLEGTDTQYF. The DNA for the CDR3 is TGTGCCAGCAGCTCCCCTCTCAGACTAGAAGGCACAGATACGCAGTATTTT.

The genes are TRBV21-1 and TRBJ2-1; the D call in the table, TRBD2, was not verified against the DNA. TRBV21-1 represents a pseudogene. The CDR3 spans 13 residues. The CDR3 bases are TGTGCCAGCTGCGACGGGGGGGACAATGAGCAGTTCTTC. Its protein product is CASCDGGDNEQFF.

There are a few counts of this clone. This chain links TRBV7-9 with TRBJ1-6, with D possibly matching TRBD1 (6 bases). V was clipped by 2 bases and J by 7 bases, with 9 bases between them. Germline V lookup: CDR1 SEHNR, CDR2 FQNEAQ (reference sequence). The CDR3 extends over 14 amino acids. The CDR3 DNA reads TGTGCCAGCAGCTTAAAGGGGGGGAATTCACCCCTCCACTTT. Its protein product is CASSLKGGNSPLHF.

V gene TRBV9 combines with J gene TRBJ2-2; no clear D gene. CDR1 is SGDLS, CDR2 YYNGEE, per germline. The V and J ends lost 0 bases and 5 bases respectively, with 14 bases between them. There are 16 residues in the CDR3. CDR3 residues: CASSVVPGTETGELFF. CDR3 bases: TGTGCCAGCAGCGTAGTTCCTGGTACCGAGACCGGGGAGCTGTTTTTT.

V usage is TRBV6-6 and J usage is TRBJ2-7; TRBD1 agrees at 7 bases. The CDR3 covers 17 residues. Germline loops: CDR1 MNHNY, CDR2 SVGAGI (reference sequence). After removal of 5 bases from V and 3 bases from J, the junction contained 16 bases not matched to a gene. The CDR3: CASSLHRQGSQYYEQYF. The DNA of the CDR3 is TGTGCCAGCAGTCTCCACCGACAGGGATCTCAATACTACGAGCAGTACTTC.

The table lists this clone with a count of one. This sequence joins TRBV27 and TRBJ2-2; D might be TRBD1 (5 bases). CDR1 is MNHEY, CDR2 SMNVEV, per germline (reference sequence). This CDR3 spans 17 amino acids. Deletions cut 5 bases from V and 4 bases from J, with 20 bases between. The CDR3 loop reads CASSTAFQGSFTGELFF. The CDR3 nucleotides are TGTGCCAGCAGTACAGCATTCCAGGGATCCTTCACCGGGGAGCTGTTTTTT.

A few counts support this clone. Its ends do not fully match the called genes, so a read error is possible. This sequence joins TRBV11-2 and TRBJ2-1; 8 bases are a match to TRBD2. CDR3 length equals 13 residues. Germline values: CDR1 SGHAT, CDR2 FQNNGV. The CDR3 DNA follows: TGTGCCAGCAGCTTAGATTCCGGGACTAGTTCGGTCTTC. It translates to CASSLDSGTSSVF.

The gene calls are TRBV5-1 and TRBJ1-4; perhaps TRBD1 as D (5 bases). CDR1 and CDR2 from the germline V gene are SGHRS and YFSETQ. CDR3 length: 13 residues. V was pared by 5 bases and J by 8 bases, with 13 bases between. The CDR3 loop is CASRRGGQEKLFF. In nucleotides, the CDR3 is TGCGCCAGCAGGAGGGGAGGCCAAGAAAAACTGTTTTTT.